This T cell receptor (beta chain) was retrieved from a study of T cell responses to AZD1222 COVID-19 vaccine (dated by TCRdb to about 2021). The study in broad terms: A total of around 240 trial participants underwent TCR sequencing, of whom 207 had received two doses of AZD1222 and roughly 26 had received two doses of the MenACWY control vaccine. Enrollment into the trials was organized by age into subgroups of 18-55, 56-69 and 70-plus years, and those subgroups contained roughly 150, 30 and 60 TCR-sequenced participants, respectively.

The germline V gene yields MDHEN for CDR1 and SYDVKM for CDR2. V is pared back by 6 bases and J by 4 bases, with 12 bases lying between the germline termini. The CDR3, cysteine through phenylalanine, is 13 amino acids long. Of all the DNA, just the CDR3 is kept, 39 bases in frame from base 1. For this clone: Its antigen specificity is not known. No base quality information exists; no much larger clone differs at one position.

On the study overall, not on this receptor specifically: Epitopes outside the regions mutated in the B.1.351 and B.1.1.7 variants were reportedly recognized by nearly half of the unique spike-specific TCRs. Because no day 14 peak-response samples were available, repertoires were characterized only after the peak T cell response. In the small 56-69-year group, the increase in depth fell short of significance, most likely because of low power. Most participants were white British and females outnumbered males, and the authors suggested that clonal diversity may have been underestimated. The whole spike protein was spanned by vaccine-associated CD4 TCRs, and dominant responses were seen in regions 160-218 and 743-854. After two AZD1222 doses, spike-specific TCR breadth and depth were significantly higher than at day 0 and than in MenACWY recipients. Only a handful of AZD1222 recipients were SARS-CoV-2 seropositive at baseline, limiting conclusions about previously exposed vaccinees.

The CDR3 regions of human TCRbeta chains were analyzed by immunosequencing. Turning to the authors' computational methods: Repertoire TCRs were checked for matches against a reference library of SARS-CoV-2-specific TCRs that had been generated using the MIRA antigen-specificity platform. Breadth meant the fraction of unique TCRs that were SARS-CoV-2-associated, whereas depth meant the fraction of total T cells that were SARS-CoV-2-associated. Using the MIRA data, each spike-specific TCR was assigned both to the spike region to which the TCR was reactive and to a CD4 or CD8 class. Log10-transformed breadth and depth values were compared by one-way ANOVA with Sidak's multiple comparisons tests. TCRdb retrieved this table from immuneACCESS and kept in-frame rearrangements only. Not all clones are present; in checked studies, unresolved V genes account for under half, and no reason is known for the remainder. V and J calls and clone size are those listed in that table; D and trimming were worked out from the DNA. Across this sample there are over 85,000 clones, with 70% to 90% seen only once. Jointly, the top ten make up around 15% of the sample.

What the time point label conveys for this sample: about 28 days (+/-7) after the second vaccine dose. AZD1222 recipients whose second dose came at about 4 weeks and those whose second dose came at about 12 weeks were combined into one group, since spike-specific TCR depth and breadth did not differ between the two schedules. Vaccinee samples came from UK trials COV001 and COV002, including a single-blind randomized controlled phase 2/3 trial of AZD1222 (ChAdOx1 nCoV-19) in healthy adults. For TCRbeta chain sequencing, PBMC samples were collected from trial participants at day 0 and at day 28 after the second dose.

The clonotype comes from an adult who received the AZD1222 COVID-19 vaccine. The chain uses TRBV28 and TRBJ1-1, and possibly TRBD1, on 5 matching bases. The material sequenced was peripheral blood, taken 28 days after the second AZD1222 dose. The CDR3 protein sequence reads: CASSRGISTEAFF. The nucleotides are TGTGCCAGCAGCCGGGGGATAAGCACTGAAGCTTTCTTT.